This T cell receptor beta chain was obtained from a study of blood T cell repertoires in COVID-19. Study-level background: COVID-19 samples, acute and convalescent, were from the United States, Italy and Spain. Nucleic acid was either cDNA or gDNA, and it came from T cells, B-cell-depleted T cells, or PBMCs.

In the original workflow: From reference gene primer amplification, estimates of nucleated cell counts were derived. Data came from immunoSEQ multiplex PCR; TCRdb stores just in-frame clones and leaves some out. That table furnishes V, J and clone size, whereas the DNA furnished D and trimming. The sample has 150,000 to 200,000 clones, 86% seen once. Trimming took off 2 bases at V and 0 bases at J, with 4 bases between the two ends. The CDR3 spans 12 residues. Germline assignment: CDR1 GTSNPN and CDR2 SVGIG (reference sequence). Sample: peripheral blood. The TCR originated in a man younger than 35 with acute or convalescent COVID-19. The chain couples TRBV30 to TRBJ1-1; D remains unclear. The CDR3 DNA is TGTGCCTGGAGTAACATGAACACTGAAGCTTTCTTT. This translates into CAWSNMNTEAFF.